This T cell receptor (beta chain) was identified in a study of blood T cell repertoires in COVID-19. Whole-study context: Spain, Italy and the United States supplied samples that represented acute and convalescent COVID-19.

Original handling: Nucleated cell number was recorded as an estimate derived from reference gene primer amplification. The assay was immunoSEQ multiplex PCR, and TCRdb's table has in-frame clones only and misses some. The V and J calls and clone size were taken over from that table, and D and trimming were inferred from the DNA. The sample records about 440,000 clones, 80% to 90% being singletons. There are 13 residues in the CDR3. The V and J ends lost 9 bases and 6 bases, in that order; junction bases with no gene match: 10. CDR1 MNHEY and CDR2 SVGAGI come from the germline V gene. The material sequenced was peripheral blood. This chain links TRBV6-5 with TRBJ1-1; 7 nucleotides match TRBD1. The sequence came from a woman in her twenties or thirties with acute or convalescent COVID-19. CDR3 DNA sequence: TGTGCCAGTCAGGGGGTAGATGGCCCTGAAGCTTTCTTT. It translates to CASQGVDGPEAFF.